The TCR beta chain under discussion was sequenced for a study of shared clonotypes between healthy human individuals. Study context: The donors, two women and a few men, were aged 18 to 49.

The unsorted samples had around 86 million PBMCs used for genomic DNA. Around 300 ng DNA, 30,000 or so T cell genomes, went into unsorted PBMC replicate PCRs. As originally analysed: ImmunoSEQ sequences covered only the junction and lacked quality scores; filtering therefore differed. The method was immunoSEQ multiplex PCR; TCRdb's version includes in-frame clones alone and lacks a portion of them. D and trimming come from the DNA, and the V and J calls and clone size come from that table. The repertoire includes about 470,000 clones, about 85% of them detected once, and about 12% sits in the top ten. The V and J ends lost 5 bases and 4 bases, in that order; junction bases with no gene match: 7. This CDR3 has 15 amino acids. Germline assignment: CDR1 SGHNT and CDR2 YENEEA. This clone was seen once.

The genes are TRBV11-3 and TRBJ2-1; TRBD2 matches at 8 bases. This TCR was recovered from a woman aged 35 to 49 in good health. Some clones in this sample may be carry-over from other donors' samples. Sequencing was performed on PBMCs. The CDR3 nucleotides read TGTGCCAGCAGCCTAAGCGGGAGTGGTTACAATGAGCAGTTCTTC. It is translated as CASSLSGSGYNEQFF.